This passage covers 12 T cell receptor beta chains from one sample sequenced in a study of blood T cell repertoires in COVID-19. TCRdb's table, derived via immunoSEQ multiplex PCR, lists solely in-frame clones and lacks some. The top ten clones hold around 30% of a sample with about 30,000 clones, approximately 80% of them seen once. The sequencing sample was made of peripheral blood. Receptors were obtained from a man aged 80 or over with acute or convalescent COVID-19.

This clone was seen only a few times. The rearrangement links TRBV29-1 to TRBJ1-1, with D possibly TRBD1 on 5 matching bases. Between the trimmed V and J ends, which lost 4 bases and 1 base, there was a span of 10 bases. This CDR3 spans 13 amino acids. Germline V lookup: CDR1 SQVTM, CDR2 ANQGSEA. The CDR3 protein is CSVVTRANTEAFF. The DNA of the CDR3 is TGCAGCGTTGTTACCAGGGCGAACACTGAAGCTTTCTTT.

The J gene is TRBJ1-2, the V gene TRBV7-8; D not certain. The CDR3 is 15 residues long. CDR1 and CDR2 (germline): SGHVS, FQNEAQ. V gave up 1 base and J gave up 8 bases, with 17 bases separating them. The CDR3 sequence: CASSLELGVAWGYTF. The CDR3 nucleotides read TGTGCCAGCAGCTTAGAACTCGGGGTGGCTTGGGGCTACACCTTC. Complete variable domain (other parts from reference TRBV7-8 and TRBJ1-2): GAGVSQSPRYKVAKRGQDVALRCDPISGHVSLFWYQQALGQGPEFLTYFQNEAQLDKSGLPSDRFFAERPEGSVSTLKIQRTQQEDSAVYLCASSLELGVAWGYTFGSGTRLTVV.

V usage is TRBV20-1 and J usage is TRBJ2-3; TRBD2 matches 16 bases. The germline V gene encodes CDR1 DFQATT and CDR2 SNEGSKA (reference sequence). Unmatched junction bases numbered 6, after V lost 3 bases and J lost 0 bases. This CDR3 is 18 amino acids long. The CDR3 region has the DNA TGCAGTGCTAGTCCGGGACTAGCGGGGGGGATTAGCACAGATACGCAGTATTTT. Protein product: CSASPGLAGGISTDTQYF.

This chain connects TRBV9 to TRBJ1-1, with 8 bases that match TRBD1. Losses at the gene ends were 3 bases for V and 5 bases for J; bases not matched to a gene: 3. The CDR3 extends over 13 amino acids. Looked up from germline, CDR1 is SGDLS and CDR2 is YYNGEE. The CDR3 DNA reads TGTGCCAGCAGCGATACAGGGGGTACTGAAGCTTTCTTT. Translation: CASSDTGGTEAFF.

The chain combines TRBV27 with TRBJ1-3, with unresolved D. Trimming cost V 4 bases and J 0 bases, with 7 bases left between them. Germline V gives CDR1 MNHEY, CDR2 SMNVEV (reference sequence). The CDR3 extends over 14 amino acids. CDR3 nucleotides: TGTGCCAGCAGTTCACGGGGCTCTGGAAACACCATATATTTT. This sequence encodes CASSSRGSGNTIYF.

The V call is TRBV7-9, the J call TRBJ1-6; 9 bases line up with TRBD1. The V gene end was trimmed by 5 bases and the J gene end by 8 bases; junction bases not matched to a gene: 7. The CDR3 consists of 15 residues. Germline CDR1 reads SEHNR; CDR2 reads FQNEAQ (reference sequence). As DNA, the CDR3 is TGTGCCAGCAGCAACCCGGGACAGGGTCATTCACCCCTCCACTTT. Protein product: CASSNPGQGHSPLHF.

V usage is TRBV15 and J usage is TRBJ2-1; D ambiguous. Deletions cut 2 bases from V and 0 bases from J, with 11 bases between. The CDR3 contains 16 residues. From germline, CDR1 is LNHNV and CDR2 YYDKDF (reference sequence). The CDR3 coding sequence is TGTGCCACCAGCAGACTTAGAGGCAACTCCTACAATGAGCAGTTCTTC. This encodes CATSRLRGNSYNEQFF.

This rearrangement joins TRBV6-5 to TRBJ2-2; a possible D gene is TRBD1 (6 bases). This CDR3 has 15 residues. CDR1 and CDR2 (germline): MNHEY, SVGAGI. Trimming shortened V by 6 bases and J by 5 bases, and 16 bases separated the two germline ends. The CDR3 nucleotides read TGTGCCAGCAGAGAGCCCCGGGACATGACCGGGGAGCTGTTTTTT. It codes for CASREPRDMTGELFF.

The chain has TRBV3-1 (or the pseudogene TRBV3-2) and TRBJ2-3; no reliable D call. The germline V gene has CDR1 LGHDT and CDR2 YNNKEL (reference sequence). Trimming cost V 0 bases and J 6 bases, with 10 bases left between them. The CDR3 loop spans 14 amino acids. CDR3 bases: TGTGCCAGCAGCCAAGACCTTAGCTCGGATACGCAGTATTTT. Amino acid sequence: CASSQDLSSDTQYF.

This rearrangement joins TRBV27 to TRBJ1-2, with TRBD1 identical over 10 bases. CDR3 length: 15 residues. The germline CDR1 and CDR2 sequences are MNHEY and SMNVEV (reference sequence). Trimming removed 6 bases from V and 7 bases from J; junction bases left unmatched: 11. DNA of the CDR3: TGTGCCAGCAGGACGAGGGGGACAGGGGCGTTTGGCTACACCTTC. The encoded protein is CASRTRGTGAFGYTF.

This sequence joins TRBV19 and TRBJ1-5; 10 bases are shared with TRBD1. Germline V CDR1 and CDR2: LNHDA, SQIVND (reference sequence). This CDR3 has 20 amino acids. V lost 0 bases, J lost 1 base, and 12 bases stayed unmatched. The CDR3 coding sequence is TGTGCCAGTAGTATAGATGGCGGACAGGGGGGTTTGAGGAGCAATCAGCCCCAGCATTTT. This encodes CASSIDGGQGGLRSNQPQHF.

The chain links TRBV13 to TRBJ2-1; D is possibly TRBD2 (7 bases). CDR3 length equals 15 residues. The germline gives CDR1 PRHDT, CDR2 FYEKMQ (reference sequence). V was cut by 2 bases and J by 4 bases, with 12 bases left in between. The CDR3 DNA sequence: TGTGCCAGCAGCTTAAGTGGGGGGGCGTACAATGAGCAGTTCTTC. Translation: CASSLSGGAYNEQFF.